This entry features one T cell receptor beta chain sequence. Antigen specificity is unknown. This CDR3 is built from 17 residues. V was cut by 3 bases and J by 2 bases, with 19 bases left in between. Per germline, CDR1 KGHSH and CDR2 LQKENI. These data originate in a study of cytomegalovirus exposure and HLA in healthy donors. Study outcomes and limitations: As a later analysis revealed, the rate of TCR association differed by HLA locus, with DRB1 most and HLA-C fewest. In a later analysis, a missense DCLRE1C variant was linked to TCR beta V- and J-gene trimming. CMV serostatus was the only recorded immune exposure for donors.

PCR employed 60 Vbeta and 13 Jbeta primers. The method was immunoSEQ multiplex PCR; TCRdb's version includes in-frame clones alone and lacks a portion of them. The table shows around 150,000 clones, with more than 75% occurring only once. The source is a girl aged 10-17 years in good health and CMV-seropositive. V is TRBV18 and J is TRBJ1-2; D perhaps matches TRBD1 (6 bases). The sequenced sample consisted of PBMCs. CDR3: CASSPPGRGQGNYGYTF. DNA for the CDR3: TGTGCCAGCTCACCCCCTGGGAGGGGACAAGGAAACTATGGCTACACCTTC.